The source of this TCR beta chain is a study of cytomegalovirus exposure and HLA in healthy donors (dated by TCRdb to the late 2010s). For the wider study: According to an earlier analysis of around 600 of the donors, 150 million to 200 million T cells yielded roughly 110 million unique TCR beta sequences and about 300 Gb of sequence data. The study profiled the T cell repertoires of 500 to 800 subjects by immunosequencing and related them to cytomegalovirus serostatus. Besides the first cohort of hundreds of subjects, a separate validation cohort made up of some 110 different subjects was used. Both class I and class II loci were covered by HLA typing, at four-digit resolution. The study aimed to test whether signatures of past pathogen exposure could be identified by cataloging public T cell receptors. Every discovery cohort repertoire had been produced on one sequencing platform. Five DR-DQ haplotypes were treated as single units for association and clustering because of strong linkage in the cohort. To predict cytomegalovirus infection status, the study combined high-throughput TCR immunosequencing, statistical association of individual TCRs with disease status, and machine learning. An earlier analysis of more than 450 of the donors used high-throughput TCR beta sequencing to judge whether each TCR beta V gene segment behaved as functional or pseudogenic. Among the roughly 400 genotyped donors, around 81% belonged to the genetic ancestry cluster associated with self-reported Caucasian donors. To study patterns of TCR occurrence, a later analysis re-analyzed previously published TCR beta repertoires from several hundred donors and added high-resolution HLA genotyping. Rather than drawing on any new phenotypic data, the later analysis identified candidate immune exposures from TCR beta sequences and the way those sequences occurred across donors. An early release covering 550 to 650 HLA-typed donors comprised approximately 290 gigabases of sequencing data and approximately 80 million unique TCR sequences. Donor age, sex, ethnicity and CMV serostatus were compiled together with the repertoire data. A later genetic analysis took genome-wide SNP genotypes for about 55% of the roughly 700 donors and used that subset as a discovery cohort. Typing coverage varied by locus: 629-630 donors for A, B, C, DRB1 and DQB1; approximately 520 for DQA1; approximately 610 for DPA1; approximately 490 for DPB1. Among 300 to 450 genotyped donors of the cohort, an average of approximately 250,000 unique TCR beta nucleotide sequences were sequenced per donor, roughly 18% of them non-productive.

With respect to this clone: This receptor's antigen is unknown. No base quality values were provided; no much bigger clone lies one nucleotide off.

The library was produced with the immunoSEQ multiplex PCR assay. For the multiplex PCR, a mixture combining 60 forward primers for TCR Vbeta segments and 13 reverse primers for TCR Jbeta segments was used. A multiplex PCR assay on genomic DNA amplified the CDR3 region of rearranged TCR beta genes. On the Illumina HiSeq System, the amplified TCR beta libraries were sequenced as 87-base-pair reads. The source study handled its data this way. A later analysis counted about 80 million unique TCR beta chains across the 690 or so repertoires, and around 12 million of these chains were shared by at least two donors. A nearest-neighbor algorithm error-corrected the raw reads and collapsed the reads into unique sequences, merging closely related sequences to remove PCR and sequencing errors. V, D and J gene segments were assigned by aligning CDR3 sequences to IMGT reference sequences. For a sequence to be retained, at least a six-nucleotide match to both a V gene segment and a J gene segment was required. Rearrangements were classified as productive when the CDR3 lacked stop codons and remained in frame with V and J, and all other rearrangements were classified as non-productive. Following IMGT convention, CDR3 was defined as the stretch from the second conserved V-encoded cysteine up to the conserved J-encoded phenylalanine. Sequences without an unambiguous match to a single V gene segment were excluded from the earlier analysis of over 500 of the donors. In an earlier analysis of 587 of the donors, V segments were called functional above 56.7% productive rearrangements and were called segregating when the between-donor standard deviation exceeded 5%. A statistical classification framework was built for diagnosing cytomegalovirus status from the catalog of TCR beta chain sequences. In a later analysis, V and J genes were assigned by comparing TCR nucleotide sequences against IMGT/GENE-DB human TR gene sequences. The TCRdist pipeline was used in a later analysis to assign CDR3 sequences and most-parsimonious VDJ recombination scenarios. In a later analysis, each TCR beta chain was defined by its CDR3 amino acid sequence together with its V-gene family, and reads without a unique V-gene family were excluded. A later analysis removed 500 to 650 highly shared, low-generation-probability nucleotide sequences to deal with suspected cross-contamination and a sequencing artifact. In a later analysis, a clonal expansion index was calculated for each public chain from normalized within-repertoire ranks of inferred template counts. In a later analysis, generation probabilities were computed using a VDJ recombination model fitted to out-of-frame rearrangements, and the results were checked against IGoR. In a later analysis, TCR-TCR, TCR-HLA and TCR-CMV co-occurrence was scored with hypergeometric tests, and a repertoire-size bias correction was applied to TCR pairs. False discovery rates were estimated in a later analysis by permuting HLA or CMV assignments 20 times. In a later analysis, co-occurring TCRs were grouped with DBSCAN, and TCRdist sequence similarity was added when clustering was performed within HLA-allele-positive subsets. Repertoires with fewer than 30,000 or more than 120,000 public chains, plus five repertoires with anomalous nucleotide sharing, were excluded from co-occurrence clustering. TCRdb took this table from immuneACCESS and kept in-frame rearrangements with V and J called. Such tables lack part of the clones; where checked against another copy, unresolved V genes explain under half of the gap, and the rest is unexplained. The V and J calls and clone size come from that table; D and trimming were worked out from the DNA. The sample table contains 170,000 or so clones; only one count was recorded for approximately 81% of them. 0.38% of the sample is in the top ten clones.

The CDR3 measures 16 amino acids from cysteine to phenylalanine. The retained sequence is limited to the CDR3, 48 bases, with the frame set at the first base. CDR1 and CDR2 were assigned from the germline V gene (reference sequence) as PRHDT and FYEKMQ. Relative to germline, V is 6 bases shorter and J is 2 bases shorter, with 19 bases between their ends. The cohort was made up of approximately 670 healthy bone marrow donors. Cohort members were all nominally healthy when sampled, although unrecorded immune exposures were likely present. The donor was CMV seronegative and was included in the group of about 350 seronegative cohort members. A peripheral blood sample was provided by each donor, and peripheral blood mononuclear cells were used for TCR beta sequencing. Genomic DNA was extracted from the blood cell samples with the Qiagen DNeasy Blood Extraction Kit. What the research found in general, with its limitations: Linkage disequilibrium might explain the correlated functional status among segregating V segments, but an unknown experimental factor could not be excluded. The authors suggested that the approach could potentially be extended to other disease states and immunological phenotypes. At a false discovery rate of 0.05, a later analysis linked 16,000 or so TCR beta sequences to specific HLA alleles. A later analysis found that TCR association rates varied across HLA loci, with DRB1 alleles showing the most associated TCRs and HLA-C alleles the fewest. According to a later analysis, parvovirus B19, influenza, CMV and Epstein-Barr virus appeared linked to several top co-occurrence clusters. In the study, 150 to 200 TCR beta chains were listed as associated with cytomegalovirus. When HLA alleles, especially DR and DQ, strongly co-occurred, TCR associations were difficult to assign to individual alleles. An association between a missense DCLRE1C variant and V-gene and J-gene trimming of TCR beta chains was found in a later genetic analysis and replicated in an independent cohort. Three of the identified cytomegalovirus-associated TCR beta chains were confirmed in vitro to be specific for cytomegalovirus antigens. Some IMGT-functional V segments, including TRBV6-2 and TRBV6-3, could not be told apart with the 87-base-pair reads, so those segments were excluded. The earlier analysis of approximately 590 of the donors excluded some 15 rarely observed V segments, including chromosome 9 orphons, because counts were too low. The presence/absence analyses assumed that sequencing depth was roughly uniform across donors, and that assumption may not be true. A cluster of highly shared sequence variants was judged likely to represent a technical artifact of the sequencing pipeline. In an earlier analysis of some 550 of the donors, most TCR beta V segments were observed in productive rearrangements about 87% or about 30% of the time, broadly matching IMGT annotations. Because HLA typing was missing for some donors at each locus, association tests included only the typed subset. In a later analysis, HLA-associated TCR beta chains showed more clonal expansion and lower generation probabilities than non-associated chains that were equally common. Only TCR beta chains were sequenced in this cohort, and the absence of alpha or paired-chain data limited detectable features. Most CMV-associated TCR beta chains appeared to be HLA-restricted in a later analysis, and the HLA associations seemed to be driven largely by CMV exposure. Compared with the roughly 670-donor mean, donors in an Asian-associated ancestry cluster had fewer N-insertions in productive TCRs, according to a later genetic analysis. In both the original and validation cohorts, the classifier was reported to diagnose cytomegalovirus status with high specificity and sensitivity. A further reported finding was that TCR beta sequences accurately predicted the HLA-A and HLA-B alleles for most subjects in the first cohort. Across donors, most TCR sequences were observed very rarely, whereas some public TCRs were present in many individuals. CMV serostatus was the only immune exposure information available for the cohort.

The receptor chain draws on TRBV13 and TRBJ1-2; TRBD1 is a possible D gene, resting on 5 matching bases. The sequencing input was PBMCs. This clonotype was obtained from a boy between 2 and 10 years old in good health and CMV-seronegative. The CDR3 loop reads CASRAARDGPNYGYTF. The nucleotide sequence is TGTGCCAGCAGGGCCGCGCGGGACGGACCGAACTATGGCTACACCTTC.